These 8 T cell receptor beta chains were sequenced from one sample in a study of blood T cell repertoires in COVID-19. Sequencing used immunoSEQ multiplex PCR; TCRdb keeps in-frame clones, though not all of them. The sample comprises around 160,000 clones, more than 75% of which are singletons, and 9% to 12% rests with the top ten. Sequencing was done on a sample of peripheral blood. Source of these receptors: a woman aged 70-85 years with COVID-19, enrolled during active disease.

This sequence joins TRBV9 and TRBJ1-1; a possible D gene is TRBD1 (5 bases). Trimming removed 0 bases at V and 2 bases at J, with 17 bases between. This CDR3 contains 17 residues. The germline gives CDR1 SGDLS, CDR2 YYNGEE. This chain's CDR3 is CASSVVPGGYSNTEAFF. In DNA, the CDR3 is TGTGCCAGCAGCGTAGTACCGGGGGGATACTCAAACACTGAAGCTTTCTTT.

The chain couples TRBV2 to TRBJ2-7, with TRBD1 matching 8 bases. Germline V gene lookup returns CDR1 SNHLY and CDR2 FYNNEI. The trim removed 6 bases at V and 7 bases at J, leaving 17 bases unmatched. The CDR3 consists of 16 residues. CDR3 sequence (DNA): TGTGCCAGCAGCCCCAGGGGGCATATTGGTGGTTGGGAGCAGTACTTC. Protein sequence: CASSPRGHIGGWEQYF.

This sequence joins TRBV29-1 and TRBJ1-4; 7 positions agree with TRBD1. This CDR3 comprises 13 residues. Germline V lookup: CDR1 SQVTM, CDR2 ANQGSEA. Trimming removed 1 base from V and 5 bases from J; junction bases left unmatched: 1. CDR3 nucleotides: TGCAGCGTTGAAGTGACAGGGAATGAAAAACTGTTTTTT. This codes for CSVEVTGNEKLFF.

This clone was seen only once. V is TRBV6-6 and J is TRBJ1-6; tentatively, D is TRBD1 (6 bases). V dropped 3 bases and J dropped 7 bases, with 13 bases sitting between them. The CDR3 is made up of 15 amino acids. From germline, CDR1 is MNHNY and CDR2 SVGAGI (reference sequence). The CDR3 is CASSYTGLGNSPLHF. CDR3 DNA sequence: TGTGCCAGCAGTTATACAGGGTTAGGGAATTCACCCCTCCACTTT.

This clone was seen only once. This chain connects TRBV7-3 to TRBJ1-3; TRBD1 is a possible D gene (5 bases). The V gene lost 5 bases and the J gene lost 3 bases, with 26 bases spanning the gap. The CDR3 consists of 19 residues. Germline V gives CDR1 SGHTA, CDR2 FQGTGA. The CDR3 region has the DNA TGTGCCAGCAGCCCCTTCTCCCGGGACTCCGACCGGGTTGGAAACACCATATATTTT. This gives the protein CASSPFSRDSDRVGNTIYF.

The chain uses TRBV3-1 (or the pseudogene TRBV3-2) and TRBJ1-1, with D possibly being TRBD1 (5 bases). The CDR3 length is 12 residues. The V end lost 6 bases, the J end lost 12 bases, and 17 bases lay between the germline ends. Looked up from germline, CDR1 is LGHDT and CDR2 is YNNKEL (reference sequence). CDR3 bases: TGTGCCAGCAGTCAGGGCTTAACGTTGACTTTCTTT. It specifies CASSQGLTLTFF.

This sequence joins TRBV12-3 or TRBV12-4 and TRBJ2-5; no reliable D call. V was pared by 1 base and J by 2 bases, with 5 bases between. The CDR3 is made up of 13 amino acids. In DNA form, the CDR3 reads TGTGCCAGCAGTTTAGGGCAGCAAGAGACCCAGTACTTC. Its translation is CASSLGQQETQYF.

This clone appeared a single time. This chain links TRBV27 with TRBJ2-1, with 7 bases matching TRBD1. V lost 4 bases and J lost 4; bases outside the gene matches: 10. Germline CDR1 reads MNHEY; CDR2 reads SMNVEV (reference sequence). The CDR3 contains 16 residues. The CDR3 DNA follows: TGTGCCAGCAGTTCCTTCCGGGACAGAGTTTACAATGAGCAGTTCTTC. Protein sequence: CASSSFRDRVYNEQFF.